The 8 T cell receptor beta chains reported below all come from one sample, sequenced in a study of molecular identifiers for immune sequencing clone quantification. MiXCR was run by TCRdb on the PCR reads, yielding one entry per CDR3 protein. The data contain around 470,000 distinct CDR3 sequences, around 23% of them singletons. Sequenced material: naive CD8+ T cells from blood, with Jurkat cell RNA spiked in. The subset here: FACS-sorted CD8+CD4-CCR7+CD45RA+ naive T cells. The receptor set was obtained from a human donor in good health. Some libraries in this study had Jurkat cell RNA spiked in.

V gene TRBV7-9 combines with J gene TRBJ1-5, with a weak D call TRBD1 (5 bases). V dropped 5 bases and J dropped 4 bases, with 6 bases sitting between them. The CDR3 has 12 residues. Germline CDR1 and CDR2: SEHNR and FQNEAQ (reference sequence). This CDR3 is CASSKGNQPQHF. CDR3 nucleotides: TGTGCCAGCAGCAAGGGGAATCAGCCCCAGCATTTT.

In its sample, this clonotype was seen many times. The gene calls are TRBV9 and TRBJ2-3; TRBD2 matches at 9 bases. The CDR3 runs to 15 residues. J gave up 4 bases and V 0 bases, and 3 bases lay outside the gene matches. Germline assignment: CDR1 SGDLS and CDR2 YYNGEE. CDR3 residues: CASSVASGGPDTQYF. Written as DNA, the CDR3 is TGTGCCAGCAGCGTAGCCAGCGGGGGGCCAGATACGCAGTATTTT.

In its sample, this clonotype was seen many times. This chain joins TRBV7-9 and TRBJ1-1; a possible D gene is TRBD1 (5 bases). Germline loops: CDR1 SEHNR, CDR2 FQNEAQ (reference sequence). The CDR3 spans 15 residues. Trimming stripped 1 base from V and 8 bases from J, with 17 bases between. CDR3 sequence: CASSLVAGSGSEAFF. The CDR3 nucleotides read TGTGCCAGCAGCTTAGTAGCAGGGTCGGGATCAGAAGCTTTCTTT.

This clonotype was detected once. V gene TRBV5-8 combines with J gene TRBJ2-3, with D perhaps TRBD2 (7 bases). This CDR3 spans 16 amino acids. The germline gives CDR1 SGHTS, CDR2 YDEGEE. The ends were cut back, 1 base at V and 5 bases at J, with 17 bases in the middle. For the CDR3, the DNA is TGTGCCAGCAGCTTGTGGTCGGGGGGCAAAGGAGATACGCAGTATTTT. Its translation: CASSLWSGGKGDTQYF.

The CDR3 DNA is TGTGCCAGCAGCTTACGGACTAGCGTAAGAGGCACAGATACGCAGTATTTT. Protein product: CASSLRTSVRGTDTQYF. J is TRBJ2-3 and V is TRBV11-1; TRBD2 matches 9 bases. V lost 2 bases, J lost 1 base, and 7 bases stayed unmatched. The CDR3 loop spans 17 amino acids. Looked up from germline, CDR1 is SGHAT and CDR2 is FQDESV (reference sequence).

This clonotype appeared many times. V gene TRBV12-3 or TRBV12-4 combines with J gene TRBJ2-7; tentative D call: TRBD1 (6 bases). The V gene lost 9 bases and the J gene lost 0 bases, with 15 bases spanning the gap. The CDR3 is 14 amino acids. CDR3 loop: CASRTGTSSYEQYF. CDR3 DNA: TGTGCCAGTAGAACAGGGACGAGCTCCTACGAGCAGTACTTC.

In regard to this clonotype: This may come from a read error, since a much larger clone is one base off. The chain links TRBV4-1 to TRBJ2-1; D unresolved. Germline-derived CDR1 and CDR2 are MGHRA and YSYEKL. The germline V and J ends were trimmed by 1 base and 14 bases, with 9 bases remaining between them. CDR3 length equals 11 residues. The chain's CDR3 is CASSQAGEKFF. The CDR3 DNA reads as TGCGCCAGCAGCCAAGCTGGAGAGAAGTTCTTC.

This clonotype was detected many times. The chain uses TRBV29-1 and TRBJ1-1; 8 bases are shared with TRBD1. J gave up 7 bases and V 6 bases, and 4 bases lay outside the gene matches. The germline V gene has CDR1 SQVTM and CDR2 ANQGSEA. The CDR3 is 11 amino acids. Written as DNA, the CDR3 is TGCAGCGTAGGACAGGGAAGTGAAGCTTTCTTT. Amino acids: CSVGQGSEAFF.